This T cell receptor (beta chain) was obtained from a study of cytomegalovirus exposure and HLA in healthy donors. Trimming cost V 5 bases and J 5 bases, with 13 bases left between them. Germline CDR1 and CDR2: MNHNS and SASEGT. This CDR3 region has 14 residues. PCR used 60 Vbeta primers and 13 Jbeta primers. Some clones are missing from TCRdb's copy, which holds only in-frame ones; the method was immunoSEQ multiplex PCR. The sample shows over 150,000 clones, roughly three quarters of them seen only once. The receptor was isolated from a male donor in good health and CMV-seropositive. The chain carries TRBV6-1 and TRBJ1-3; tentative D call: TRBD1 (5 bases). The sequenced sample consisted of PBMCs. CDR3 sequence (DNA): TGTGCCAGCAGTATGGGAGGGACCCGAAACACCATATATTTT. This translates into CASSMGGTRNTIYF.